This T cell receptor (beta chain) was captured in a study of vaccination effects on CD4 cells after COVID-19. Cells that had been cultured for less than eleven days were the source of isolated CD4+ T cells. A remark on this clone: The antigen is not known.

The length of the CDR3 is 16 residues. CDR1 LNHNV and CDR2 YYDKDF come from the germline V gene (reference sequence). The trim removed 1 base at V and 6 bases at J, leaving 9 bases unmatched. The repertoire was sequenced with immunoSEQ multiplex PCR; TCRdb's copy has only in-frame clones and lacks some. This table has under 30,000 clones, 65% appearing once. The clonotype comes from a human donor who received a COVID-19 vaccine. The sequencing here drew on CD4+ T cells from PBMCs cultured without peptide, taken before COVID-19 vaccination. The rearrangement links TRBV15 to TRBJ2-1, with TRBD2 identical over 7 bases. The CDR3 loop is CATSRATFGLGNEQFF. In nucleotides, the CDR3 is TGTGCCACCAGCAGAGCTACTTTCGGACTAGGCAATGAGCAGTTCTTC.